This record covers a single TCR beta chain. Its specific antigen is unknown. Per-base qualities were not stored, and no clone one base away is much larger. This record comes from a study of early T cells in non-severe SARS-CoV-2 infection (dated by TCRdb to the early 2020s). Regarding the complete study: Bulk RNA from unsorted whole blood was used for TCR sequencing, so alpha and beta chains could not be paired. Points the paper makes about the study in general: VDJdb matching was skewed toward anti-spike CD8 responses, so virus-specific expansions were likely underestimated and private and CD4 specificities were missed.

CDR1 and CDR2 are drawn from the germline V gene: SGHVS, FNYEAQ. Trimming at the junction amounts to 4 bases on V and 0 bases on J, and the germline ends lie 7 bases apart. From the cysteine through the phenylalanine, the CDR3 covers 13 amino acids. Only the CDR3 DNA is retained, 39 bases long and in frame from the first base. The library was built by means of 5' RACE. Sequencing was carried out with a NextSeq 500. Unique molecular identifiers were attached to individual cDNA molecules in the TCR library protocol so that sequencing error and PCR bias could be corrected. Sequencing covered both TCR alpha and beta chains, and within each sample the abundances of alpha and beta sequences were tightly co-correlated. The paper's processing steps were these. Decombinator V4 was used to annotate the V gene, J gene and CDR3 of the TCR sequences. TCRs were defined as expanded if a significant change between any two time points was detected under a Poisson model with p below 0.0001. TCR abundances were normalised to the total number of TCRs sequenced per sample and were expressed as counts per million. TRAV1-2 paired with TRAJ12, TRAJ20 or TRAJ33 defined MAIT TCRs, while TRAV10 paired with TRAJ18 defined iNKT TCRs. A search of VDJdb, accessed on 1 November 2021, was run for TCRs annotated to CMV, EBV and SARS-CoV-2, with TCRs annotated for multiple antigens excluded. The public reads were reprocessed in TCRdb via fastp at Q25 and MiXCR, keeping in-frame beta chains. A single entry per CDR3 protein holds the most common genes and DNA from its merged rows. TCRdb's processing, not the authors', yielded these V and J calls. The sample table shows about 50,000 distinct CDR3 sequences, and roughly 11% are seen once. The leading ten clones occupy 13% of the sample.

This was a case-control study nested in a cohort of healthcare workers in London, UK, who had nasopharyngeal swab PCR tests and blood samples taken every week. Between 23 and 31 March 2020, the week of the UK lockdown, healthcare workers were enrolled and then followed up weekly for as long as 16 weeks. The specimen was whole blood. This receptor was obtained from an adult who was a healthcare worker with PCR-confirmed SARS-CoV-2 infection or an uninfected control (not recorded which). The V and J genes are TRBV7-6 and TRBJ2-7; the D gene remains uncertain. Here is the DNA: TGTGCCAGCAGCTCACGCAGCTCCTACGAGCAGTACTTC. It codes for CASSSRSSYEQYF.